Sequencing of this TCR beta chain was carried out in a study of T cell responses to AZD1222 COVID-19 vaccine. About the research overall: Pooling was applied to second doses at about 4 or about 12 weeks. Study outcomes and limitations: Distributed over spike, vaccine-associated CD4 TCRs predominated at 160-218 and 743-854.

As concerns this clone: Its specificity is not known.

V was clipped by 6 bases and J by 4 bases, with 18 bases between them. This CDR3 is built from 15 residues. Per germline, CDR1 LGHNA and CDR2 YSLEER. Measured with immunoSEQ multiplex PCR; TCRdb has only the in-frame clones, and not every one. The profile shows some 87,000 clones, 85% to 90% of them singletons. Specimen: peripheral blood, collected on day 0 of AZD1222 vaccination. The rearrangement joins TRBV4-3 to TRBJ1-1, with D perhaps TRBD1 (6 bases). The clonotype was recovered from an adult in good health. CDR3 nucleotide sequence: TGCGCCAGCAGTTATAGCACAGGGTATAGCACTGAAGCTTTCTTT. Translating it yields CASSYSTGYSTEAFF.